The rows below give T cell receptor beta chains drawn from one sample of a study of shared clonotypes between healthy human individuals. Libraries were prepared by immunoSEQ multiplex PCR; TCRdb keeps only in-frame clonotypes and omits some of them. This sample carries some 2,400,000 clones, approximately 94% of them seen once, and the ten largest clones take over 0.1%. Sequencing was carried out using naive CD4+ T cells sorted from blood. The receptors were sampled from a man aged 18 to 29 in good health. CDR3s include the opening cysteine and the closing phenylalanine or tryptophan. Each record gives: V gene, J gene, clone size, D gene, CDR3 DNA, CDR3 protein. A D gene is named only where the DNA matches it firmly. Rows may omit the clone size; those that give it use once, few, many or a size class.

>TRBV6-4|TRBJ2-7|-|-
TGTGCCAGCAGTGACTCCCTGGGCACCTACGAGCAGTACTTC
CASSDSLGTYEQYF
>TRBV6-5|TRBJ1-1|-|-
TGTGCCAGCAGTTACTCGATAGGGACTTCCAAAGCTTTCTTT
CASSYSIGTSKAFF
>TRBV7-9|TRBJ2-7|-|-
TGTGCCAGCAGCTGGGGTGGAGAGAACTACGAGCAGTACTTC
CASSWGGENYEQYF
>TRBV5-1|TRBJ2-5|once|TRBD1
TGCGCCAGCAGTCAGGCAGGGGGCTTTGTAGAGACCCAGTACTTC
CASSQAGGFVETQYF
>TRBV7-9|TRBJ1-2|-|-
TGTGCCAGCAGCCCGGACCCCCCCGACTATGGCTACACCTTC
CASSPDPPDYGYTF
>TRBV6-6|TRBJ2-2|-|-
TGTGCCAGCATCACAGGGAACGGGGAGCTGTTTTTT
CASITGNGELFF
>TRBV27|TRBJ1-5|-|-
TGTGCCAGCGGAAACGCGCGGGGTAGCAATCAGCCCCAGCATTTT
CASGNARGSNQPQHF
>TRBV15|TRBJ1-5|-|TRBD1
TGTGCCACCAGCAGAGATATGAGTGGACAGGGGAATCAGCCCCAGCATTTT
CATSRDMSGQGNQPQHF
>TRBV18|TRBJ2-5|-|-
TGTGCCAGCACTCACGGGGCGCAGCAAGAGACCCAGTACTTC
CASTHGAQQETQYF
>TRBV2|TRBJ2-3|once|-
TGTGCCAGCAGTGACCCCCCGGGGCAGTATTTT
CASSDPPGQYF
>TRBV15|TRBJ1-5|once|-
TGTGCCACCAGCAGAGAGATTGGGGGTAGCAATCAGCCCCAGCATTTT
CATSREIGGSNQPQHF
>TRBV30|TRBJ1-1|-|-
TGTGCCTGGAGTGTTCGTCAAAACACTGAAGCTTTCTTT
CAWSVRQNTEAFF
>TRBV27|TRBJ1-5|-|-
TGTGCCAGCAGTCTAAACAATCAGCCCCAGCATTTT
CASSLNNQPQHF
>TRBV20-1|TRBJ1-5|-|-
TGCAGTGCTTACAGCAATCAGCCCCAGCATTTT
CSAYSNQPQHF